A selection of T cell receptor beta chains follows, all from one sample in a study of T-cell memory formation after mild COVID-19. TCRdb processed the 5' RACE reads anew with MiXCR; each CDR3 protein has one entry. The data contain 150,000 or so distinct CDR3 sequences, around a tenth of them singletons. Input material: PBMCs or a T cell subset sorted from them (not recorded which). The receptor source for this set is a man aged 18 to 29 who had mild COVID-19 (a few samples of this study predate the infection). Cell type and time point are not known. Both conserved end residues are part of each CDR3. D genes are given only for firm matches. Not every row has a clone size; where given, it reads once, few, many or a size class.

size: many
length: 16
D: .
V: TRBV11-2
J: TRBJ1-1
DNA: TGTGCCAGCAGCTTAGCCACAGGTGCTGGACACACTGAAGCTTTCTTT
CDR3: CASSLATGAGHTEAFF

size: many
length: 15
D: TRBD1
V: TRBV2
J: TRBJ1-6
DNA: TGTGCCAGCAGGGAAGGACAGGGGGATAATTCACCCCTCCACTTT
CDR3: CASREGQGDNSPLHF

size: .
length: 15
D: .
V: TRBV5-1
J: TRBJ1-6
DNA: TGCGCCAGCAGCTTGGAAGGGACAAATAATTCACCCCTCCACTTT
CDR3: CASSLEGTNNSPLHF

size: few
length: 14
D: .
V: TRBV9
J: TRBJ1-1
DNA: TGTGCCAGCAGCGTAGGGGACTTGAACACTGAAGCTTTCTTT
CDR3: CASSVGDLNTEAFF

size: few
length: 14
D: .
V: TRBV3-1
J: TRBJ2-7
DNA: TGTGCCAGCAGCCGACTGCCGGACACCTACGAGCAGTACTTC
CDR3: CASSRLPDTYEQYF

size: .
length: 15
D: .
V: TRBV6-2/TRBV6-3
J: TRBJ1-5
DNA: TGTGCCAGCAGTTCGACCCGAATCCTCAATCAGCCCCAGCATTTT
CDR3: CASSSTRILNQPQHF

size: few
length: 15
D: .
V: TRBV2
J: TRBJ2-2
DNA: TGTGCCAGCAGTGGTGACAGGAGAAACACCGGGGAGCTGTTTTTT
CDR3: CASSGDRRNTGELFF

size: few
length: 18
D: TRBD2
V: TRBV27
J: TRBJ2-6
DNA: TGTGCCAGCAGTTTAAATATCGGGGGGGGCGCTGGGGCCAACGTCCTGACTTTC
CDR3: CASSLNIGGGAGANVLTF

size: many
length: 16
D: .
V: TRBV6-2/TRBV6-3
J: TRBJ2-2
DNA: TGTGCCAGCAGTTCATTCGGGGGGCACGACACCGGGGAGCTGTTTTTT
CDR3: CASSSFGGHDTGELFF

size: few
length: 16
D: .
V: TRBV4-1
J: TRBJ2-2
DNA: TGCGCCATCAACCAGAGCCCCGGGCCGAACACCGGGGAGCTGTTTTTT
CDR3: CAINQSPGPNTGELFF

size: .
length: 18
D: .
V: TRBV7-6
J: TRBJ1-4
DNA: TGTGCCAGCAGCTTGGAAGCGGTCTCTCGGACGACTAATGAAAAACTGTTTTTT
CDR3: CASSLEAVSRTTNEKLFF

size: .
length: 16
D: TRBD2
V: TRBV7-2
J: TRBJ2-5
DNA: TGTGCCAGCAGCTTTCAGGCTAGCGGGGGCCAAGAGACCCAGTACTTC
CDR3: CASSFQASGGQETQYF

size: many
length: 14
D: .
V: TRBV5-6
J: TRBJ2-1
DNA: TGTGCCAGCAGCTTCCCAGGGCACTACAATGAGCAGTTCTTC
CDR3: CASSFPGHYNEQFF

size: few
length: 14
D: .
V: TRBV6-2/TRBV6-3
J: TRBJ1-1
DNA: TGTGCCAGCAGTTACCTACAAGGGAACACTGAAGCTTTCTTT
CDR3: CASSYLQGNTEAFF

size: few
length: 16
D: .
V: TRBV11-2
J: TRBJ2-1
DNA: TGTGCCAGCAGGAGAGTCACTAGCCGCTCCTACAATGAGCAGTTCTTC
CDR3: CASRRVTSRSYNEQFF

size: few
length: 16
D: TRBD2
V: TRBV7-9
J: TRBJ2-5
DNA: TGTGCCAGCAGCTTAGGACTAGCGGGGGGCCAAGAATCCCAGTACTTC
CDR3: CASSLGLAGGQESQYF

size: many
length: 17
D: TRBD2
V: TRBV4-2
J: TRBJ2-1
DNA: TGTGCCAGCAGCCAAGATAGTGGTAGCGGGGGGATCAGTGAGCAGTTCTTC
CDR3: CASSQDSGSGGISEQFF

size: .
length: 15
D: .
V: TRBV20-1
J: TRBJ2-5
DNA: TGCAGTGCTAGAAGAGATAGGGGACGGCAAGAGACCCAGTACTTC
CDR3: CSARRDRGRQETQYF

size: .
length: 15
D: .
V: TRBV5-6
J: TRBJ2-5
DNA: TGTGCCAGCAGCTTGTCAGGGGGAGGGCAAGAGACCCAGTACTTC
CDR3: CASSLSGGGQETQYF

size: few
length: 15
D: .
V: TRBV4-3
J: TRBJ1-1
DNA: TGCGCCAGCAGCCAAGATTTGGCCAGGGACACTGAAGCTTTCTTT
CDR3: CASSQDLARDTEAFF

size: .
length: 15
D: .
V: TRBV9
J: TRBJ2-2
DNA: TGTGCCAGCAGCGCTTGGGACCAGGGCGCCAGGGAGCTGTTTTTT
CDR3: CASSAWDQGARELFF

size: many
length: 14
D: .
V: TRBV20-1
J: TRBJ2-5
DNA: TGCAGTGCTAGAAAGGGCGGCTCAGGAGAGACCCAGTACTTC
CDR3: CSARKGGSGETQYF

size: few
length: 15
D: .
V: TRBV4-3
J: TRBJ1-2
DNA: TGCGCCAGCAGCCAAGAAGTCGGGACACCTTATGGCTACACCTTC
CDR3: CASSQEVGTPYGYTF

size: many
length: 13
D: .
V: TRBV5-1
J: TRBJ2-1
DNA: TGCGCCAGCAGCTTGGGTCCGGAAAATGAGCAGTTCTTC
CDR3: CASSLGPENEQFF

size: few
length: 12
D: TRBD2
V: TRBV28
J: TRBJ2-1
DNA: TGTGCCACGGGGGGGGCCCTCAATGAGCAGTTCTTC
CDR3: CATGGALNEQFF

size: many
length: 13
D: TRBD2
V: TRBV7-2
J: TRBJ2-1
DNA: TGTGCCACCCGACAGAGAATAGCGGGTGGGCAGTTCTTC
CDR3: CATRQRIAGGQFF

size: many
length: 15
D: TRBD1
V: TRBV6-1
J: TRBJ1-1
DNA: TGTGCCAGCAGTGTATCACAGGGGGCGGGAGCTGAAGCTTTCTTT
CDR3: CASSVSQGAGAEAFF

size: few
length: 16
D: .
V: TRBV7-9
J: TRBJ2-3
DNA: TGTGCCAGCAGTTTAAACCTAGCCCTCGGCACAGATACGCAGTATTTT
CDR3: CASSLNLALGTDTQYF

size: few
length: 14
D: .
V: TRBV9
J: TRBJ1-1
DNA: TGTGCCAGCAGCGTAGAACCAGGGGCCCAGTCAGCTTTCTTT
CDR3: CASSVEPGAQSAFF

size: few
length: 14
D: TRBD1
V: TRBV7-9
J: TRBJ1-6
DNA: TGTGCCAGCAGTCGGGGACAGGGATATTCACCCCTCCACTTT
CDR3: CASSRGQGYSPLHF

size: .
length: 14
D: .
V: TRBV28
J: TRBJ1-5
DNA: TGTGCCAGCAGTAATGGGTGGGGCAATCAGCCCCAGCATTTT
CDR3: CASSNGWGNQPQHF

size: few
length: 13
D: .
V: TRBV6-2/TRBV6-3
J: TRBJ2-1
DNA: TGTGCCAGCAGACGCAGGGAAGGGAATGAGCAGTTCTTC
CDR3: CASRRREGNEQFF

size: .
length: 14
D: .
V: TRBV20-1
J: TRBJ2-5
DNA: TGCAGTGCCAGAATGGGCGCGGCACAAGAGACCCAGTACTTC
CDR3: CSARMGAAQETQYF

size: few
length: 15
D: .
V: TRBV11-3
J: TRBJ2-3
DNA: TGTGCCAGCAGTCCAGGGCAGGGGTGGTCAGATACGCAGTATTTT
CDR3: CASSPGQGWSDTQYF

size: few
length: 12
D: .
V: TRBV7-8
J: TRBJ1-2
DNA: TGTGCCAGCAGCTCAACCGGTGTGGGCTACACCTTC
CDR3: CASSSTGVGYTF

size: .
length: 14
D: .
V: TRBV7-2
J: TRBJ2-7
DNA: TGTGCCAGCAGCACCCGACTTTCTACCTACGAGCAGTACTTC
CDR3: CASSTRLSTYEQYF